This T cell receptor beta chain originates from a study of glioma-infiltrating T cells after dendritic cell vaccination. Study as a whole: Autologous tumor lysate-pulsed dendritic cell vaccination was given between the early 2000s and the early 2010s.

Sequencing used immunoSEQ multiplex PCR; TCRdb keeps in-frame clones, though not all of them. Of about 64,000 clones listed, about 81% are singletons. The specimen was blood, collected before dendritic cell vaccination. This TCR came from a human donor with glioblastoma.

The CDR3 region has the DNA TGTGCCAGCAGCCCGTTAGGGGGGGAAGAGCAGTTCTTC. It encodes CASSPLGGEEQFF. J is TRBJ2-1 and V is TRBV7-8; weak D call: TRBD2 (7 bases). This CDR3 is built from 13 residues. From germline, CDR1 is SGHVS and CDR2 FQNEAQ. The V and J ends lost 5 bases and 10 bases respectively, with 15 bases between them.